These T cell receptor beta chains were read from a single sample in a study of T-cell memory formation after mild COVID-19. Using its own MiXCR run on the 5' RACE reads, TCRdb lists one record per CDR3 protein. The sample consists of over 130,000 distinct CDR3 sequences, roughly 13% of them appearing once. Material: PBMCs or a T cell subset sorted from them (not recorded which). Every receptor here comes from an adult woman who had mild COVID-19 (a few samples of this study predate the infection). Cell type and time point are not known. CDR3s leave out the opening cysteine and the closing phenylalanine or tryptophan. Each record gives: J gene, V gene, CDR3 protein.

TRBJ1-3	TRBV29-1	SVASGNTIY
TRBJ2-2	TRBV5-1	ASSLRSLENTGELF
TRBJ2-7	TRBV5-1	ASSIIAGGQPSLAYEQY
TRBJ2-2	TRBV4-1	ASSQVFPGTAGELF
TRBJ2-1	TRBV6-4	ASSPLLAGVHDEQF
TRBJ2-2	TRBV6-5	ASSSGIGTGELF
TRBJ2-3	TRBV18	ASSPGTDTQY
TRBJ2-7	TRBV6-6	ASSYGSGGRYEQY
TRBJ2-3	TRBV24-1	ATSDPVGRGDTDTQY
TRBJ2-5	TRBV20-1	SARGLEQETQY
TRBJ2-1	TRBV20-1	SAWGLDTHEQF
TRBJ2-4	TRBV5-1	ASSPLEGVKNIQY
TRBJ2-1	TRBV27	ASSPTSLNEQF
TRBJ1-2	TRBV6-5	ASSYSEGILGGYT
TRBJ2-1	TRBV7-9	ASSSGLDREQF
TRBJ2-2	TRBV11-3	ASSPRDTYTGELF
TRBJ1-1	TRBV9	ASSVEGGVGPETEAF
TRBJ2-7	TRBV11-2	ASSLDALSGASYEQY
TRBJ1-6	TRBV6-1	ASTSGQGYSPLH
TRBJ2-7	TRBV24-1	ATSAGPSSGDSYEQY
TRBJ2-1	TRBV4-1	ASSPIGGGRPGNEQF
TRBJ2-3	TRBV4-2	ASSQESGLAGPLTY
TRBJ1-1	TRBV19	ASNYQGTEAF
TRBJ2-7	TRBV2	ASSEALLGQGYSGEQY
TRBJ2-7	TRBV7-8	ASHPGSSGYEQY
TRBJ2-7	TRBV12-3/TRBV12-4	ASSSTGAVYEQY
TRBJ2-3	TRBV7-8	ASSHPQGAGGTDTQY
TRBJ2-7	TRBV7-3	ASSQPGGTYEQY
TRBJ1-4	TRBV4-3	ASSQADRAVILANEKLF
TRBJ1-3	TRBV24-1	ATSDWSDSSSGNTIY
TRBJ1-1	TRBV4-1	ASSQFPGMNTEAF
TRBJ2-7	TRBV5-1	ASSLDATYEQY
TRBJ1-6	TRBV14	ASSQEVSSPLH